This T cell receptor (beta chain) was documented in a study of blood T cells in healthy people across ages. Caucasian individuals from Russia who were healthy and aged about 6 to 95 acted as donors. Germline V gene sequence: CDR1 MDHEN, CDR2 SYDVKM. This CDR3 region has 15 residues. The V end was cut by 0 bases, the J end by 3 bases, with 9 bases between. In its sample, this clonotype was seen once. Its antigen remains unknown. Primers used in a second PCR of about 6 to 11 cycles were a sample-barcoded 5' primer and a J-beta primer mix. Every single cDNA molecule received a tag from a template-switch adaptor with 12 random nucleotides. TCRdb redid the calling of the 5' RACE reads with MiXCR, one entry per CDR3 protein. This sample has 780,000 or so distinct CDR3 sequences, with around 25% found just once. Study-wide results and caveats: Because sorting was not performed, PBMCs prevented conclusive naive versus antigen-experienced comparison.

This sample was also put to use in a study of T cells of mothers and their children.

The rearrangement joins TRBV28 to TRBJ2-1; D possibly corresponds to TRBD2 (5 bases). Sequencing was performed on blood. The source of this sequence is a boy aged 5 to 17 in good health. DNA for the CDR3: TGTGCCAGCAGTTTATGGCCAGCGGACTACAATGAGCAGTTCTTC. It is translated as CASSLWPADYNEQFF.